This T cell receptor (beta chain) came from a study of regulatory T cells. The study, taken as a whole, reports: Hydrophobic residues at CDR3 positions 6 and 7 were enriched in conventional CD4+ T cells of CD3G-deficient patients.

Concerning this clone itself: Its antigen is unknown.

Amplification used 52 TRBV primers and 13 TRBJ primers. The method was immunoSEQ multiplex PCR; TCRdb's version includes in-frame clones alone and lacks a portion of them. Among roughly 32,000 clones listed, about 91% were seen once. Patients aged 2 to 39 years had fewer naive and more memory CD4+ and CD8+ T cells. Regulatory (CD25-high CD127-low) and conventional (CD25-low CD127-high) CD4+ T cells were sorted separately. Material: conventional CD4+ T cells sorted from blood. The sequence was obtained from a person aged 18 to 35 with CD3G deficiency.

CDR3 coding DNA: TGTGCCAGCGGAACGGGGGGAAGTGAAGCTTTCTTT. It specifies CASGTGGSEAFF. The chain couples TRBV10-3 to TRBJ1-1; weak D call: TRBD1 (5 bases). With 10 bases removed from V and 7 bases from J, the gap between germline ends came to 16 bases. Germline V gene sequence: CDR1 ENHRY, CDR2 SYGVKD. The CDR3 loop spans 12 amino acids.